Presented here are 23 T cell receptor beta chains from one specimen sequenced in a study of blood T cell repertoires in COVID-19. The method was immunoSEQ multiplex PCR; TCRdb's version includes in-frame clones alone and lacks a portion of them. The table records roughly 120,000 clones, less than 90% of them present only once. Sequenced material: peripheral blood. All receptors derive from a man older than 75 with acute or convalescent COVID-19.

The genes are TRBV2 and TRBJ2-7; 7 positions match TRBD2. V was pared by 7 bases and J by 4 bases, with 13 bases of the junction left unmatched. The CDR3 sequence is 15 residues long. CDR1 is SNHLY, CDR2 FYNNEI, per germline. CDR3 loop: CASIEGGPNVYEQYF. In DNA, the CDR3 is TGTGCCAGCATCGAGGGAGGGCCTAATGTATACGAGCAGTACTTC.

The chain couples TRBV28 to TRBJ2-3; 8 bases are a match to TRBD1. The CDR3 runs to 15 residues. Germline loops: CDR1 MDHEN, CDR2 SYDVKM. Trimming removed 6 bases from V and 2 bases from J; junction bases left unmatched: 7. The DNA for the CDR3 is TGTGCCAGCAGACCCCGGGACAGGTACACAGATACGCAGTATTTT. Its protein product is CASRPRDRYTDTQYF.

V usage is TRBV29-1 and J usage is TRBJ2-2; 8 bases agree with TRBD1. Per germline, CDR1 SQVTM and CDR2 ANQGSEA. V shed 1 base and J 3 bases; nucleotides not matched to a gene: 4. The CDR3 contains 15 residues. CDR3 protein: CSVEGDRGYTGELFF. The CDR3 nucleotides are TGCAGCGTTGAAGGTGACAGGGGATACACCGGGGAGCTGTTTTTT.

A single count supports this clone. CDR3 sequence (DNA): TGTGCCAGCAGCTTGGCCGGGTCTCCCCGTGGTGAAAAACTGTTTTTT. Protein sequence: CASSLAGSPRGEKLFF. J is TRBJ1-4 and V is TRBV5-5; D remains unclear. Per the germline V gene, CDR1 is SGHKS and CDR2 is YYEKEE (reference sequence). The V and J ends lost 0 bases and 7 bases respectively, with 16 bases between them. The CDR3 consists of 16 residues. Combining the CDR3 with reference TRBV5-5 and TRBJ1-4 gives the whole variable domain DAGVTQSPTHLIKTRGQQVTLRCSPISGHKSVSWYQQVLGQGPQFIFQYYEKEERGRGNFPDRFSARQFPNYSSELNVNALLLGDSALYLCASSLAGSPRGEKLFFGSGTQLSVL.

The chain is built from TRBV5-1 and TRBJ1-1; D is perhaps TRBD1 (6 bases). Germline V gene sequence: CDR1 SGHRS, CDR2 YFSETQ. This CDR3 spans 14 amino acids. The ends were cut back, 5 bases at V and 5 bases at J, with 16 bases in the middle. The chain's CDR3 is CASSPGDRWTEAFF. Here the CDR3 DNA reads TGCGCCAGCAGTCCAGGGGATCGGTGGACTGAAGCTTTCTTT. The whole variable domain, remainder taken from reference TRBV5-1 and TRBJ1-1, is KAGVTQTPRYLIKTRGQQVTLSCSPISGHRSVSWYQQTPGQGLQFLFEYFSETQRNKGNFPGRFSGRQFSNSRSEMNVSTLELGDSALYLCASSPGDRWTEAFFGQGTRLTVV.

A single count supports this clone. The chain has TRBV9 and TRBJ1-5; D is possibly TRBD1 (5 bases). The germline V gene encodes CDR1 SGDLS and CDR2 YYNGEE. The CDR3 covers 12 residues. V lost 5 bases and J lost 5, with 8 bases in between. The CDR3 protein is CASRGGHQPQHF. CDR3 nucleotide sequence: TGTGCCAGCAGGGGGGGTCATCAGCCCCAGCATTTT.

This clone was seen a handful of times. This chain links TRBV7-9 with TRBJ1-1, with a weak D call TRBD1 (5 bases). Trimming left V 4 bases short and J 1 base short, with 16 bases between. The CDR3 is 16 amino acids. Germline CDR1 is SEHNR and CDR2 is FQNEAQ (reference sequence). The CDR3 loop is CASSSFSTVGNTEAFF. CDR3 DNA sequence: TGTGCCAGCAGCTCATTCTCGACAGTCGGGAACACTGAAGCTTTCTTT.

This sequence joins TRBV20-1 and TRBJ1-2; no clear D. V was pared by 3 bases and J by 5 bases, with 16 bases between. Germline V gene data show CDR1 as DFQATT and CDR2 as SNEGSKA (reference sequence). The length of the CDR3 is 14 residues. The CDR3 spells CSASLRSRNYGYTF. Written as DNA, the CDR3 is TGCAGTGCTAGTCTGCGGTCGCGGAATTATGGCTACACCTTC.

This sequence joins TRBV10-3 and TRBJ1-1; D uncertain. The CDR3 has 12 residues. V was trimmed by 10 bases and J by 5 bases, leaving 14 bases between them. The germline V gene has CDR1 ENHRY and CDR2 SYGVKD. The CDR3 sequence is CATYGSSTEAFF. CDR3 bases: TGTGCCACTTACGGTAGCTCGACTGAAGCTTTCTTT.

This rearrangement joins TRBV2 to TRBJ1-1; TRBD1 matches 8 bases. The CDR3 totals 13 residues. Germline V lookup: CDR1 SNHLY, CDR2 FYNNEI. J lost 3 bases, V lost 7 bases, and 4 bases had no gene match. For the CDR3, the DNA is TGTGCCAGCAACCCGGACAGGGACACTGAAGCTTTCTTT. Protein sequence: CASNPDRDTEAFF.

This chain joins TRBV7-9 and TRBJ1-4; D gene ambiguous. Per germline, CDR1 SEHNR and CDR2 FQNEAQ (reference sequence). V lost 0 bases and J 8 bases, leaving 7 bases between the germline ends. CDR3 length equals 13 residues. CDR3 in amino acids: CASSLAIGEKLFF. The CDR3 DNA follows: TGTGCCAGCAGCTTAGCGATCGGGGAAAAACTGTTTTTT.

The chain has TRBV6-5 and TRBJ1-1, with a tentative D call TRBD1 (5 bases). Germline values: CDR1 MNHEY, CDR2 SVGAGI. CDR3 size: 13 residues. V lost 1 base and J lost 6, with 9 bases in between. Here the CDR3 DNA reads TGTGCCAGCAGTTACTTGGGGGGTGCTGAAGCTTTCTTT. Protein product: CASSYLGGAEAFF.

For this clone: The same CDR3 arises from other DNA sequences in this sample as well. The rearrangement joins TRBV6-5 to TRBJ2-2; possibly TRBD2 for D (6 bases). V lost 2 bases, J lost 5 bases, and 6 bases lay in between. The CDR3 has 13 amino acids. In germline, CDR1 is MNHEY, CDR2 SVGAGI. CDR3 sequence reads: CASSYRGTGELFF. The DNA for the CDR3 is TGTGCCAGCAGTTACCGGGGGACCGGGGAGCTGTTTTTT.

This clone was observed a single time. The chain recombines TRBV6-5 with TRBJ1-5; a weak D match, TRBD1 (5 bases). The CDR3 is made up of 11 amino acids. Germline CDR1 and CDR2: MNHEY and SVGAGI. V gave up 8 bases and J gave up 6 bases, with 8 bases separating them. CDR3 coding DNA: TGTGCCAGCTGGGGGGGTCAGCCCCAGCATTTT. Translating gives CASWGGQPQHF.

The chain couples TRBV6-5 to TRBJ2-5, with TRBD2 identical over 12 bases. CDR1 MNHEY and CDR2 SVGAGI come from the germline V gene. The length of the CDR3 is 16 residues. V gave up 4 bases and J gave up 5 bases; unmatched junction bases: 8. The chain's CDR3 is CASSFTSGGLGETQYF. Here the CDR3 DNA reads TGTGCCAGCAGTTTCACTAGCGGGGGGCTCGGCGAGACCCAGTACTTC.

CDR3 in amino acids: CASSPRAGGRSDQFF. CDR3 sequence (DNA): TGCGCCAGCAGCCCAAGGGCAGGGGGCCGATCGGATCAGTTCTTC. The chain couples TRBV4-3 to TRBJ2-1; 8 bases are shared with TRBD1. The V gene end was trimmed by 4 bases and the J gene end by 13 bases; junction bases not matched to a gene: 15. Per the germline V gene, CDR1 is LGHNA and CDR2 is YSLEER. The CDR3 has 15 amino acids.

The gene calls are TRBV5-4 and TRBJ1-2; D is ambiguous. V shed 1 base and J shed 8 bases, with 18 bases lying between them. CDR1 is SGHNT and CDR2 is YYREEE in the germline V gene (reference sequence). The CDR3 runs to 15 residues. The CDR3 DNA is TGTGCCAGCAGCTTGTCAGGCCAGACATCGTGGGGCTACACCTTC. Its protein is CASSLSGQTSWGYTF.

This chain uses TRBV4-1 with TRBJ1-5; D is unresolved. The CDR3 extends over 14 amino acids. Deletions cut 0 bases from V and 2 bases from J, with 5 bases between. Germline lookup yields CDR1 MGHRA and CDR2 YSYEKL. CDR3 region: CASSQDRGNQPQHF. CDR3 coding DNA: TGCGCCAGCAGCCAAGATCGCGGCAATCAGCCCCAGCATTTT.

This rearrangement joins TRBV3-1 (or the pseudogene TRBV3-2) to TRBJ1-4; 7 positions match TRBD1. CDR3 length: 14 amino acids. The J segment lost 6 bases and the V segment lost 6 bases, leaving 7 bases of the junction unmatched. Germline V CDR1 and CDR2: LGHDT, YNNKEL (reference sequence). CDR3 loop: CASRQQGSDEKLFF. CDR3 bases: TGTGCCAGCAGACAACAGGGGTCGGATGAAAAACTGTTTTTT.

This clone was recorded only once. V is TRBV6-6 and J is TRBJ2-7; 7 positions match TRBD1. The V segment lost 6 bases and the J segment 0 bases; nucleotides outside the gene matches: 5. The germline V gene encodes CDR1 MNHNY and CDR2 SVGAGI (reference sequence). The CDR3 sequence is 14 residues long. DNA for the CDR3: TGTGCCAGCAGGGCGACAGGGAGCTCCTACGAGCAGTACTTC. The encoded protein is CASRATGSSYEQYF.

V and J are TRBV9 and TRBJ1-2; the D is unclear. V was trimmed by 0 bases and J by 8 bases, leaving 14 bases between them. Germline V lookup: CDR1 SGDLS, CDR2 YYNGEE. The CDR3 runs to 14 residues. The CDR3 protein is CASSVELNEGGYTF. The CDR3 DNA is TGTGCCAGCAGCGTAGAGTTGAACGAGGGAGGCTACACCTTC. The variable domain in full, with the rest retrieved from reference TRBV9 and TRBJ1-2, is DSGVTQTPKHLITATGQRVTLRCSPRSGDLSVYWYQQSLDQGLQFLIQYYNGEERAKGNILERFSAQQFPDLHSELNLSSLELGDSALYFCASSVELNEGGYTFGSGTRLTVV.

The gene calls are TRBV25-1 and TRBJ1-6; weak D call: TRBD1 (6 bases). The CDR3 sequence is 17 residues long. V shed 3 bases and J shed 2 bases, with 14 bases lying between them. Germline CDR1 and CDR2: MGHDK and SYGVNS. The CDR3 here is CASSDHRDRTYNSPLHF. CDR3 coding DNA: TGTGCCAGCAGTGATCACAGGGATAGGACCTATAATTCACCCCTCCACTTT.

This sequence joins TRBV7-8 and TRBJ1-1; a possible D gene is TRBD1 (6 bases). The CDR3 is 16 amino acids. From germline, CDR1 is SGHVS and CDR2 FQNEAQ. V lost 5 bases and J 0 bases, leaving 16 bases between the germline ends. The chain's CDR3 is CASSHTGQIMNTEAFF. For the CDR3, the DNA is TGTGCCAGCAGCCACACAGGGCAGATAATGAACACTGAAGCTTTCTTT.